Below, 22 T cell receptor beta chains from the same sample are listed, as sequenced in a study of STAT5B mutations in CD4+ large granular lymphocyte leukemia. Sequencing was performed with immunoSEQ multiplex PCR; in TCRdb, only in-frame clones are kept and a portion is missing. The repertoire holds around 33,000 clones, approximately 88% seen once, with about 0.91% in the top ten. Material for sequencing was CD4+ T cells from blood buffy coats. Receptors were obtained from a human donor in good health.

The chain links TRBV11-2 to TRBJ2-3; D tentatively reads TRBD1 or TRBD2 (5 bases each). Trimming removed 5 bases at V and 0 bases at J, with 12 bases between. This CDR3 comprises 15 residues. Germline CDR1 is SGHAT and CDR2 is FQNNGV. Here the CDR3 reads CASSRDRPSTDTQYF. The CDR3 DNA reads as TGTGCCAGCAGCCGGGACCGTCCTAGCACAGATACGCAGTATTTT.

The V and J genes are TRBV19 and TRBJ1-5; D possibly corresponds to TRBD1 (6 bases). V shed 6 bases and J shed 5 bases, with 11 bases lying between them. Germline CDR1 LNHDA, CDR2 SQIVND (reference sequence). This CDR3 has 13 amino acids. As DNA, the CDR3 is TGTGCCAGTAGACAGCCAGGGGATCAGCCCCAGCATTTT. Protein product: CASRQPGDQPQHF.

The V and J genes are TRBV7-2 and TRBJ2-7, with D uncertain. Germline loops: CDR1 SGHTA, CDR2 FQGNSA. This CDR3 region has 12 residues. V lost 3 bases, J lost 5 bases, and 8 bases lay in between. The CDR3: CASSFSSDEQYF. Written as DNA, the CDR3 is TGTGCCAGCAGCTTTAGCAGCGACGAGCAGTACTTC. Full variable domain (outside the CDR3, taken from reference TRBV7-2 and TRBJ2-7): GAGVSQSPSNKVTEKGKDVELRCDPISGHTALYWYRQSLGQGLEFLIYFQGNSAPDKSGLPSDRFSAERTGGSVSTLTIQRTQQEDSAVYLCASSFSSDEQYFGPGTRLTVT.

The rearrangement uses TRBV11-2 and TRBJ2-7; the D is unclear. Germline CDR1 SGHAT, CDR2 FQNNGV. This CDR3 is 12 amino acids long. V was pared by 5 bases and J by 3 bases, with 8 bases between. Here the CDR3 reads CASSRWHYEQYF. Here the CDR3 DNA reads TGTGCCAGCAGCCGATGGCACTACGAGCAGTACTTC.

The rearrangement links TRBV10-1 to TRBJ2-5; TRBD1 aligns across 7 bases. The J call is uncertain, as TRBJ2-7 better fits the DNA end. Germline values: CDR1 WNHNN, CDR2 SYGVQD (reference sequence). The CDR3 has 13 amino acids. The CDR3 sequence: CASSVGQAYEQYF. CDR3 in DNA: TGCGCCAGCAGTGTAGGACAGGCCTACGAGCAGTACTTC.

The V and J genes are TRBV7-9 and TRBJ2-1; D ambiguous. The CDR3 has 11 residues. Germline V gives CDR1 SEHNR, CDR2 FQNEAQ (reference sequence). Trimming took 5 bases from V and 16 from J, leaving 15 bases between them. The CDR3 is CASSPDGDIFF. CDR3 nucleotides: TGTGCCAGCAGCCCGGACGGTGATATATTCTTC.

The rearrangement uses TRBV7-2 and TRBJ1-2; D might be TRBD1 (5 bases). Germline assignment: CDR1 SGHTA and CDR2 FQGNSA. The CDR3 sequence is 14 residues long. Trimming took 3 bases from V and 7 from J, leaving 15 bases between them. The CDR3 region is CASSFGGGNLGYTF. CDR3 nucleotides: TGTGCCAGCAGCTTCGGGGGAGGAAACCTTGGCTACACCTTC.

The chain combines TRBV29-1 with TRBJ2-3, with TRBD2 matching over 12 bases. CDR1 and CDR2 (germline): SQVTM, ANQGSEA. V lost 6 bases, J lost 2 bases, and 6 bases stayed unmatched. This CDR3 has 15 amino acids. CDR3 sequence: CSVGTSGGSTDTQYF. As DNA, the CDR3 is TGCAGCGTGGGCACTAGCGGGGGGTCCACAGATACGCAGTATTTT.

This clone appeared once. The V and J genes are TRBV6-5 and TRBJ1-2; possibly TRBD1 for D (5 bases). V was trimmed by 6 bases and J by 6 bases, leaving 20 bases between them. The CDR3 runs to 15 residues. CDR1 is MNHEY, CDR2 SVGAGI, per germline. CDR3 residues: CASSRKSRGGNGYTF. CDR3 bases: TGTGCCAGCAGCCGAAAGTCGAGGGGAGGGAATGGCTACACCTTC.

CDR3 sequence: CASSKNLRRAGGNIQYF. CDR3 bases: TGCGCCAGCAGCAAAAACCTGAGACGGGCCGGAGGGAACATTCAGTACTTC. The chain combines TRBV4-3 with TRBJ2-4; D is possibly TRBD2 (6 bases). CDR3 size: 17 residues. CDR1 is LGHNA and CDR2 is YSLEER in the germline V gene. V was pared by 5 bases and J by 7 bases, with 24 bases between.

This sequence joins TRBV5-1 and TRBJ2-1; D call uncertain. The CDR3 sequence is 15 residues long. Trimming pared 1 base from V and 0 bases from J, leaving 8 bases between. CDR1 and CDR2 from the germline V gene are SGHRS and YFSETQ. CDR3 protein: CASSLSLASYNEQFF. The CDR3 DNA is TGCGCCAGCAGCTTGTCGCTGGCCTCCTACAATGAGCAGTTCTTC.

CDR3 sequence (DNA): TGTGCCAGCAGCGAGGACGCCAGGAATCAGCCCCAGCATTTT. Protein sequence: CASSEDARNQPQHF. The rearrangement links TRBV9 to TRBJ1-5; D uncertain. V was pared by 3 bases and J by 4 bases, with 11 bases between. The germline V gene has CDR1 SGDLS and CDR2 YYNGEE. The length of the CDR3 is 14 residues.

The V gene is TRBV18, the J gene TRBJ2-4; 10 positions agree with TRBD1. Per germline, CDR1 KGHSH and CDR2 LQKENI. This CDR3 has 16 amino acids. The V segment lost 3 bases and the J segment 5 bases; nucleotides outside the gene matches: 7. This CDR3 reads CASSPPGQGMENIQYF. CDR3 sequence (DNA): TGTGCCAGCTCACCCCCGGGACAGGGGATGGAAAACATTCAGTACTTC.

The rearrangement joins TRBV5-6 to TRBJ1-2; weak D call: TRBD1 (5 bases). Trimming removed 4 bases from V and 12 bases from J, with 25 bases in between. Germline V gives CDR1 SGHDT, CDR2 YYEEEE. This CDR3 has 15 residues. CDR3 DNA: TGTGCCAGCAGCCCAATTCCGGGCCAATCCAGGGCTCACACCTTC. It is translated as CASSPIPGQSRAHTF. The full variable domain, in which reference TRBV5-6 and TRBJ1-2 provide the parts outside the CDR3, is DAGVTQSPTHLIKTRGQQVTLRCSPKSGHDTVSWYQQALGQGPQFIFQYYEEEERQRGNFPDRFSGHQFPNYSSELNVNALLLGDSALYLCASSPIPGQSRAHTFGSGTRLTVV.

V gene TRBV5-1 combines with J gene TRBJ1-5, with TRBD1 identical over 12 bases. With V trimmed by 4 bases and J by 7 bases, 6 bases remained unmatched. CDR1 SGHRS and CDR2 YFSETQ come from the germline V gene. The CDR3 has 15 amino acids. The chain's CDR3 is CASSPGQGALQPQHF. CDR3 nucleotides: TGCGCCAGCAGCCCGGGACAGGGGGCTTTGCAGCCCCAGCATTTT.

V is TRBV7-9 and J is TRBJ1-1; TRBD1 matches at 8 bases. The CDR3 has 14 amino acids. V lost 5 bases to trimming and J lost 5 bases; unmatched junction nucleotides: 7. Germline V gives CDR1 SEHNR, CDR2 FQNEAQ (reference sequence). The chain's CDR3 is CASSVGQVETEAFF. The CDR3 bases are TGTGCCAGCAGCGTGGGACAGGTTGAAACTGAAGCTTTCTTT. Full variable domain (remainder filled in from reference TRBV7-9 and TRBJ1-1): DTGVSQNPRHKITKRGQNVTFRCDPISEHNRLYWYRQTLGQGPEFLTYFQNEAQLEKSRLLSDRFSAERPKGSFSTLEIQRTEQGDSAMYLCASSVGQVETEAFFGQGTRLTVV.

This sequence joins TRBV7-2 and TRBJ2-5; D possibly corresponds to TRBD2 (6 bases). The J call could be wrong; TRBJ2-7 is a better fit for the DNA end. CDR3 length equals 13 residues. The germline CDR1 and CDR2 sequences are SGHTA and FQGNSA. CDR3 sequence: CASMLGGRGEQYF. In nucleotides, the CDR3 is TGTGCCAGCATGTTGGGAGGTCGAGGCGAGCAGTACTTC.

This clone was counted a single time. The CDR3 coding sequence is TGTGCCAGCAGCTCCCCTAGCGCCTACTCCTACGAGCAGTACTTC. Translating it yields CASSSPSAYSYEQYF. The genes are TRBV5-6 and TRBJ2-7; a possible D gene is TRBD2 (6 bases). CDR3 length: 15 amino acids. V gave up 3 bases and J gave up 0 bases, with 13 bases separating them. Germline lookup yields CDR1 SGHDT and CDR2 YYEEEE.

The chain combines TRBV10-3 with TRBJ1-3; no clear D gene. Per germline, CDR1 ENHRY and CDR2 SYGVKD. This CDR3 is built from 12 residues. The germline V and J ends were trimmed by 2 bases and 5 bases, with 4 bases remaining between them. CDR3 in amino acids: CAISELRNTIYF. CDR3 bases: TGTGCCATCAGTGAGCTGCGAAACACCATATATTTT.

The V and J genes are TRBV25-1 and TRBJ2-7; TRBD2 matches 12 bases. Looked up from germline, CDR1 is MGHDK and CDR2 is SYGVNS. J lost 4 bases, V lost 7 bases, and 2 bases had no gene match. CDR3 length equals 13 residues. The DNA of the CDR3 is TGTGCCAGCACACTAGCGGGGGGTTACGAGCAGTACTTC. Protein: CASTLAGGYEQYF.

The rearrangement uses TRBV6-1 and TRBJ2-5, with D possibly being TRBD1 (5 bases). Germline CDR1 and CDR2: MNHNS and SASEGT. The CDR3 sequence is 12 residues long. V lost 3 bases, J lost 5 bases, and 7 bases lay in between. CDR3 coding DNA: TGTGCCAGCAGTGATCACAGGGAGACCCAGTACTTC. Its protein product is CASSDHRETQYF.

The CDR3 DNA is TGTGCCAGCAGCCCCCGACTAGCGGGAGGGAGGGAGCAGTACTTC. This encodes CASSPRLAGGREQYF. The chain uses TRBV11-3 and TRBJ2-7; 14 nucleotides line up with TRBD2. CDR3 length equals 15 residues. Germline V gene sequence: CDR1 SGHNT, CDR2 YENEEA. Germline trimming cut 5 bases from V and 7 bases from J; bases unmatched to any gene: 7.